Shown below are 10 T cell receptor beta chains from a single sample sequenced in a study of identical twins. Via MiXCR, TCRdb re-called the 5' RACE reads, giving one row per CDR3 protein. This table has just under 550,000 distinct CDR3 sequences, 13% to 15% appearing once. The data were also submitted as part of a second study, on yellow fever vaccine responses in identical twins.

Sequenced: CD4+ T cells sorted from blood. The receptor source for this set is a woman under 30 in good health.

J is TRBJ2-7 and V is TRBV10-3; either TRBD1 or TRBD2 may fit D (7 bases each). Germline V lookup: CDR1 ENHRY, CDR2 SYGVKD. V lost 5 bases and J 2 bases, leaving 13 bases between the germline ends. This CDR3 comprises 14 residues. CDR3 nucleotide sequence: TGTGCCATCAGTTCAAGCGGGACAGCCTACGAGCAGTACTTC. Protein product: CAISSSGTAYEQYF.

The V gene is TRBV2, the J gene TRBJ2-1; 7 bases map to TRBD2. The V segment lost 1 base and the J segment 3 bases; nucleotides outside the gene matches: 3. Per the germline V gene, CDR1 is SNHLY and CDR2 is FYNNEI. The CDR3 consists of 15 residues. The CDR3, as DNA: TGTGCCAGCAGTGAAGGGGGGAGGGTCTACAATGAGCAGTTCTTC. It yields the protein CASSEGGRVYNEQFF.

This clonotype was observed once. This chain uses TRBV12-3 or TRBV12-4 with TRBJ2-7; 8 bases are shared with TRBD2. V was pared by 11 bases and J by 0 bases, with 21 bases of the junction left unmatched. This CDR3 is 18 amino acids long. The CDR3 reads CAFSFLGATGGSSYEQYF. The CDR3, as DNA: TGTGCCTTCAGTTTTTTAGGGGCAACGGGGGGGAGCTCCTACGAGCAGTACTTC.

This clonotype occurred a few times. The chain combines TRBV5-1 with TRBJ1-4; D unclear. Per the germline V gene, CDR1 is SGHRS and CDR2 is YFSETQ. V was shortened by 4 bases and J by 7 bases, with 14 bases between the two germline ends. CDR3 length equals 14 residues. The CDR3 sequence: CASSAAGGAEKLFF. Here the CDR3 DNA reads TGCGCCAGCAGCGCGGCGGGTGGAGCTGAAAAACTGTTTTTT.

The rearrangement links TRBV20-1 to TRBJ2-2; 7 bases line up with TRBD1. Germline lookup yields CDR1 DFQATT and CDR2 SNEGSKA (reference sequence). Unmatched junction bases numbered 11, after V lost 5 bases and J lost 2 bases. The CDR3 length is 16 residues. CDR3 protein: CSARTPGQLNTGELFF. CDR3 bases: TGCAGTGCTCGCACCCCGGGACAGCTTAACACCGGGGAGCTGTTTTTT.

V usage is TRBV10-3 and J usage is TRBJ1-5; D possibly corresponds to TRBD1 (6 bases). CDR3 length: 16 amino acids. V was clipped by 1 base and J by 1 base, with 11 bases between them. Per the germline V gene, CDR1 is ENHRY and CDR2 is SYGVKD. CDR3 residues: CAISEWTVGSNQPQHF. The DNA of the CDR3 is TGTGCCATCAGTGAGTGGACAGTTGGCAGCAATCAGCCCCAGCATTTT.

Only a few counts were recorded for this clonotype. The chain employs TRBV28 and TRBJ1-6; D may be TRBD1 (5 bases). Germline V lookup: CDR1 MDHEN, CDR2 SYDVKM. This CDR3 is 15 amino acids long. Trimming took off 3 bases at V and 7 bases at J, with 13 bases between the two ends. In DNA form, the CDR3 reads TGTGCCAGCAGTTTTTCCCAGGGAAGGAATTCACCCCTCCACTTT. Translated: CASSFSQGRNSPLHF.

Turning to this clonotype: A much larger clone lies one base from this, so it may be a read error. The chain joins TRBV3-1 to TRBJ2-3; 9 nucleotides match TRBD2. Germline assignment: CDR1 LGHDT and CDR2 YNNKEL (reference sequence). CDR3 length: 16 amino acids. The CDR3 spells CVSSLRSGLAVDTQYF. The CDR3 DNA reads TGTGTCAGCAGCCTAAGATCGGGACTAGCAGTAGATACGCAGTATTTT.

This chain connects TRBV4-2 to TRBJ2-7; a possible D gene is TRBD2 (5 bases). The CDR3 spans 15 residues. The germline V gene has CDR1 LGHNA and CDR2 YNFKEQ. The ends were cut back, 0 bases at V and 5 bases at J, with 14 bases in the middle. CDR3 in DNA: TGTGCCAGCAGCCAAGATACGCCACCGCGGGACGAGCAGTACTTC. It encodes CASSQDTPPRDEQYF.

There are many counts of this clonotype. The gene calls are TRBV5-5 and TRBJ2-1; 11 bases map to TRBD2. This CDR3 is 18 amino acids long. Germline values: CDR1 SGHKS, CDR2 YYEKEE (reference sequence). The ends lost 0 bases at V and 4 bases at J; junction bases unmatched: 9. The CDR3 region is CASSLVLAGGFGYNEQFF. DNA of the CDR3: TGTGCCAGCAGCTTGGTCCTAGCGGGAGGTTTTGGGTACAATGAGCAGTTCTTC.